The 31 T cell receptor beta chains listed next were all sequenced from one sample in a study of T cell responses to AZD1222 COVID-19 vaccine. Profiled with immunoSEQ multiplex PCR; TCRdb holds only in-frame clones, not every one. The sample comprises 90,000 to 120,000 clones, about 90% of which are singletons, and less than 25% rests with the top ten. The sample consisted of peripheral blood, taken on day 0 of AZD1222 vaccination. All receptors come from an adult in good health.

The V gene is TRBV5-8, the J gene TRBJ2-2; TRBD1 aligns across 7 bases. The V gene's germline CDR1 is SGHTS and CDR2 YDEGEE. V lost 6 bases, J lost 1 base, and 6 bases stayed unmatched. The CDR3 is made up of 15 amino acids. The CDR3 DNA reads TGTGCCAGCACCCGTCACAGGGGGAACACCGGGGAGCTGTTTTTT. Its protein product is CASTRHRGNTGELFF.

The rearrangement links TRBV5-5 to TRBJ1-1; 10 nucleotides match TRBD1. This CDR3 comprises 16 residues. Germline CDR1 is SGHKS and CDR2 is YYEKEE (reference sequence). J lost 5 bases, V lost 4 bases, and 11 bases had no gene match. Written as DNA, the CDR3 is TGTGCCAGCAGCCCGGGACAGGGGACCCTTACGACTGAAGCTTTCTTT. Its translation is CASSPGQGTLTTEAFF.

The CDR3 bases are TGTGCCAGCAGCTTAGACGTCAATTCACCCCTCCACTTT. It encodes CASSLDVNSPLHF. V is TRBV13 and J is TRBJ1-6; no firm D call. Deletions cut 1 base from V and 7 bases from J, with 5 bases between. The CDR3 spans 13 residues. Per the germline V gene, CDR1 is PRHDT and CDR2 is FYEKMQ (reference sequence).

This clone is a singleton in its sample. The V gene is TRBV6-5, the J gene TRBJ1-6; the D gene is possibly TRBD1 (5 bases). The CDR3 runs 13 residues. Per germline, CDR1 MNHEY and CDR2 SVGAGI. V dropped 5 bases and J dropped 10 bases, with 12 bases sitting between them. The DNA for the CDR3 is TGTGCCAGCAGTCCGATTAAGGGGTCACCCCTCCACTTT. It codes for CASSPIKGSPLHF.

The genes are TRBV19 and TRBJ2-4; D might be TRBD1 or TRBD2, each matching 7 bases. Trimming removed 0 bases at V and 6 bases at J, with 18 bases between. The length of the CDR3 is 17 residues. CDR1 and CDR2 (germline): LNHDA, SQIVND (reference sequence). The DNA for the CDR3 is TGTGCCAGTAGTATAGATGTTAGCAGGGGGGGAATAAACATTCAGTACTTC. Protein sequence: CASSIDVSRGGINIQYF.

V and J are TRBV15 and TRBJ2-5; 8 nucleotides agree with TRBD2. V trimming: 0 bases; J trimming: 3 bases; junction bases outside the gene matches: 3. The CDR3 has 15 residues. Germline V gene lookup returns CDR1 LNHNV and CDR2 YYDKDF (reference sequence). CDR3 residues: CATSRDWGLEETQYF. Written as DNA, the CDR3 is TGTGCCACCAGCAGAGATTGGGGACTAGAAGAGACCCAGTACTTC. The full variable domain, in which reference TRBV15 and TRBJ2-5 provide the parts outside the CDR3, is DAMVIQNPRYQVTQFGKPVTLSCSQTLNHNVMYWYQQKSSQAPKLLFHYYDKDFNNEADTPDNFQSRRPNTSFCFLDIRSPGLGDTAMYLCATSRDWGLEETQYFGPGTRLLVL.

The chain employs TRBV13 and TRBJ1-1, with D unclear. The CDR3 extends over 16 amino acids. Per the germline V gene, CDR1 is PRHDT and CDR2 is FYEKMQ (reference sequence). Trimming removed 1 base at V and 1 base at J, with 13 bases between. The CDR3 region has the DNA TGTGCCAGCAGCTTAGATTTCGGCGGAAAGAACACTGAAGCTTTCTTT. Protein: CASSLDFGGKNTEAFF. Supplemented by reference TRBV13 and TRBJ1-1, the full variable domain reads AAGVIQSPRHLIKEKRETATLKCYPIPRHDTVYWYQQGPGQDPQFLISFYEKMQSDKGSIPDRFSAQQFSDYHSELNMSSLELGDSALYFCASSLDFGGKNTEAFFGQGTRLTVV.

This rearrangement joins TRBV28 to TRBJ1-5; no clear D gene. The germline V and J ends were trimmed by 7 bases and 6 bases, with 13 bases remaining between them. The CDR3 runs to 13 residues. Germline values: CDR1 MDHEN, CDR2 SYDVKM. CDR3 sequence: CASIISGTQPQHF. The CDR3 nucleotides are TGTGCCAGCATCATTTCAGGAACTCAGCCCCAGCATTTT.

The CDR3 sequence is CASSRGQGKVSALHF. DNA of the CDR3: TGTGCCAGCAGCCGCGGGCAGGGGAAAGTTTCGGCCCTCCACTTT. This chain links TRBV9 with TRBJ1-6, with D possibly being TRBD1 (6 bases). Germline CDR1 reads SGDLS; CDR2 reads YYNGEE. CDR3 length: 15 residues. Trimming shortened V by 4 bases and J by 14 bases, and 22 bases separated the two germline ends.

This clone has more than one count but fewer than ten. Within the sample, other DNA sequences also encode this same CDR3. The genes are TRBV2 and TRBJ2-7; no clear D. The germline V gene has CDR1 SNHLY and CDR2 FYNNEI. This CDR3 contains 11 residues. V was clipped by 1 base and J by 4 bases, with 2 bases between them. The CDR3: CASSEGYEQYF. In DNA, the CDR3 is TGTGCCAGCAGTGAAGGGTACGAGCAGTACTTC.

The chain is built from TRBV5-1 and TRBJ2-3; 8 bases map to TRBD2. The ends lost 4 bases at V and 6 bases at J; junction bases unmatched: 19. CDR3 length: 18 amino acids. Germline assignment: CDR1 SGHRS and CDR2 YFSETQ. CDR3 amino acids: CASSPKRFSGESADTQYF. The CDR3 DNA follows: TGCGCCAGCAGCCCCAAAAGATTTAGCGGGGAGAGTGCGGATACGCAGTATTTT.

The chain links TRBV6-1 to TRBJ1-2; tentatively, D is TRBD1 (5 bases). The CDR3 is 13 amino acids. Per the germline V gene, CDR1 is MNHNS and CDR2 is SASEGT. With 5 bases removed from V and 6 bases from J, the gap between germline ends came to 13 bases. The CDR3 here is CASSFEGLDGYTF. The CDR3 nucleotides read TGTGCCAGCAGTTTCGAGGGGCTTGATGGCTACACCTTC.

The rearrangement links TRBV29-1 to TRBJ1-1, with D possibly matching TRBD1 (6 bases). V lost 4 bases to trimming and J lost 5 bases, with 23 bases between them. Germline assignment: CDR1 SQVTM and CDR2 ANQGSEA. The CDR3 is 16 residues long. DNA for the CDR3: TGCAGCGTTGTAGGGGCCCCCGGGCAGGGGAGAACTGAAGCTTTCTTT. Residues: CSVVGAPGQGRTEAFF.

The chain joins TRBV5-4 to TRBJ2-1, with 10 bases that match TRBD2. CDR3 length: 15 amino acids. J gave up 6 bases and V 0 bases, and 3 bases lay outside the gene matches. Germline V gene lookup returns CDR1 SGHNT and CDR2 YYREEE (reference sequence). The CDR3 nucleotides read TGTGCCAGCAGCTTGGTTAGCGGGGGGCGCAATGAGCAGTTCTTC. Amino acid sequence: CASSLVSGGRNEQFF.

This rearrangement joins TRBV2 to TRBJ1-5, with a weak D call TRBD1 (5 bases). V was cut by 2 bases and J by 7 bases, with 15 bases left in between. The germline CDR1 and CDR2 sequences are SNHLY and FYNNEI. The CDR3 totals 15 residues. The CDR3 region is CASSEYGGGVQPQHF. The CDR3 region has the DNA TGTGCCAGCAGTGAATATGGGGGAGGGGTCCAGCCCCAGCATTTT.

This clone has just a few counts. The CDR3 coding sequence is TGTGCCAGCAGCTCGGGGATAGGGGAGAGGGACATATATTTT. It translates to CASSSGIGERDIYF. This chain connects TRBV5-4 to TRBJ1-3, with D tentatively TRBD1 (5 bases). The V gene's germline CDR1 is SGHNT and CDR2 YYREEE (reference sequence). The V end was cut by 3 bases, the J end by 12 bases, with 19 bases between. This CDR3 spans 14 amino acids. Full variable domain (remainder filled in from reference TRBV5-4 and TRBJ1-3): ETGVTQSPTHLIKTRGQQVTLRCSSQSGHNTVSWYQQALGQGPQFIFQYYREEENGRGNFPPRFSGLQFPNYSSELNVNALELDDSALYLCASSSGIGERDIYFGEGSWLTVV.

In DNA form, the CDR3 reads TGTGCCAGCAGCCTGGGAGAAGGTTTTGGCACCTATAATTCACCCCTCCACTTT. Amino acids: CASSLGEGFGTYNSPLHF. This sequence joins TRBV5-6 and TRBJ1-6; D is unclear. Germline assignment: CDR1 SGHDT and CDR2 YYEEEE. V lost 4 bases, J lost 2 bases, and 19 bases lay in between. This CDR3 region has 18 residues. Full variable domain (rest looked up from reference TRBV5-6 and TRBJ1-6): DAGVTQSPTHLIKTRGQQVTLRCSPKSGHDTVSWYQQALGQGPQFIFQYYEEEERQRGNFPDRFSGHQFPNYSSELNVNALLLGDSALYLCASSLGEGFGTYNSPLHFGNGTRLTVT.

This clone has just one count. V usage is TRBV18 and J usage is TRBJ2-1; D possibly matches TRBD1 or TRBD2 (5 bases each). In germline, CDR1 is KGHSH, CDR2 LQKENI. This CDR3 comprises 18 residues. Between the trimmed V and J ends, which lost 3 bases and 7 bases, there was a span of 25 bases. The CDR3 protein is CASSPTRPGKHKGNEQFF. CDR3 in DNA: TGTGCCAGCTCACCCACCCGACCGGGAAAACACAAGGGGAATGAGCAGTTCTTC.

This chain uses TRBV6-6 with TRBJ1-1, with D perhaps TRBD1 (5 bases). CDR1 MNHNY and CDR2 SVGAGI come from the germline V gene (reference sequence). Trimming removed 2 bases from V and 2 bases from J, with 9 bases in between. The CDR3 covers 14 residues. CDR3 protein: CASSYGQLNTEAFF. DNA for the CDR3: TGTGCCAGCAGTTACGGACAACTTAACACTGAAGCTTTCTTT.

This chain links TRBV7-3 with TRBJ2-3, with 7 bases identical to TRBD1. The CDR3 length is 17 residues. Germline V gene lookup returns CDR1 SGHTA and CDR2 FQGTGA. J lost 1 base, V lost 0 bases, and 7 bases had no gene match. CDR3 bases: TGTGCCAGCAGCTTAACGACTCCAGGGGGAGGCACAGATACGCAGTATTTT. Translating it yields CASSLTTPGGGTDTQYF. Based on the CDR3 plus reference TRBV7-3 and TRBJ2-3, the full variable domain is GAGVSQTPSNKVTEKGKYVELRCDPISGHTALYWYRQSLGQGPEFLIYFQGTGAADDSGLPNDRFFAVRPEGSVSTLKIQRTERGDSAVYLCASSLTTPGGGTDTQYFGPGTRLTVL.

J is TRBJ1-2 and V is TRBV11-2; 9 bases fit TRBD1. The CDR3 spans 18 residues. The junction had 8 bases not matched to a gene; V was cut back by 0 bases and J by 0 bases. In germline, CDR1 is SGHAT, CDR2 FQNNGV. The CDR3 bases are TGTGCCAGCAGCTTAGATCGTGGGACAGGGAAGGCTAACTATGGCTACACCTTC. This translates into CASSLDRGTGKANYGYTF.

V is TRBV15 and J is TRBJ1-1; 8 bases are a match to TRBD1. The CDR3 runs 18 residues. CDR1 is LNHNV and CDR2 is YYDKDF in the germline V gene (reference sequence). After removal of 3 bases from V and 0 bases from J, the junction contained 12 bases not matched to a gene. The CDR3 region has the DNA TGTGCCACCAGCAGCGACAGGGGTCCTCGGATCATGAACACTGAAGCTTTCTTT. It yields the protein CATSSDRGPRIMNTEAFF.

The chain combines TRBV11-2 with TRBJ2-6, with no clear D. From germline, CDR1 is SGHAT and CDR2 FQNNGV. This CDR3 has 13 amino acids. With 5 bases removed from V and 0 bases from J, the gap between germline ends came to 2 bases. CDR3 amino acids: CASSPSGANVLTF. The CDR3 DNA reads TGTGCCAGCAGCCCCTCTGGGGCCAACGTCCTGACTTTC. Together with reference TRBV11-2 and TRBJ2-6, the CDR3 gives the full variable domain: EAGVAQSPRYKIIEKRQSVAFWCNPISGHATLYWYQQILGQGPKLLIQFQNNGVVDDSQLPKDRFSAERLKGVDSTLKIQPAKLEDSAVYLCASSPSGANVLTFGAGSRLTVL.

The chain combines TRBV6-1 with TRBJ2-7; D ambiguous. The CDR3 runs 13 residues. Trimming removed 2 bases from V and 3 bases from J, with 8 bases in between. CDR1 and CDR2 (germline): MNHNS, SASEGT. This chain's CDR3 is CASSEMGSYEQYF. CDR3 nucleotides: TGTGCCAGCAGTGAAATGGGAAGCTACGAGCAGTACTTC.

The count of this clone is one. The chain couples TRBV6-6 to TRBJ2-2, with D possibly being TRBD1 (7 bases). Trimming removed 5 bases at V and 4 bases at J, with 38 bases between. Germline V gene lookup returns CDR1 MNHNY and CDR2 SVGAGI (reference sequence). The CDR3 contains 23 residues. In DNA, the CDR3 is TGTGCCAGCAGTCGTAGGCCCCCTTTACCCGCGGGACAGCGGTTGGGGGGCACCGGGGAGCTGTTTTTT. Its translation is CASSRRPPLPAGQRLGGTGELFF.

The chain joins TRBV7-2 to TRBJ2-1; D remains ambiguous. Trimming removed 8 bases from V and 2 bases from J, with 16 bases in between. The CDR3 runs 15 residues. Germline V gives CDR1 SGHTA, CDR2 FQGNSA. The CDR3 DNA follows: TGTGCCAGCCGTACTTGGGCTAGTACCTACAATGAGCAGTTCTTC. As protein: CASRTWASTYNEQFF.

J is TRBJ2-7 and V is TRBV10-3; 10 nucleotides agree with TRBD1. V lost 3 bases and J lost 5; bases outside the gene matches: 10. Germline V gives CDR1 ENHRY, CDR2 SYGVKD. CDR3 length: 16 residues. The CDR3 region has the DNA TGTGCCATCAGTGATAAGGGACAGGGGCGCTTAAACGAGCAGTACTTC. This codes for CAISDKGQGRLNEQYF.

V and J are TRBV20-1 and TRBJ2-1; 8 bases fit TRBD2. V lost 3 bases to trimming and J lost 6 bases; unmatched junction nucleotides: 4. In germline, CDR1 is DFQATT, CDR2 SNEGSKA (reference sequence). The CDR3 runs to 13 residues. CDR3 in DNA: TGCAGTGCTAGTACGGGGGGGCCCAATGAGCAGTTCTTC. Translating gives CSASTGGPNEQFF.

The chain carries TRBV5-1 and TRBJ1-1; weak D call: TRBD1 (5 bases). V was cut by 2 bases and J by 1 base, with 9 bases left in between. The V gene's germline CDR1 is SGHRS and CDR2 YFSETQ. The CDR3 contains 14 residues. This chain's CDR3 is CASSFGRENTEAFF. DNA of the CDR3: TGCGCCAGCAGCTTTGGCAGGGAGAACACTGAAGCTTTCTTT.

This clone has a single count. The V call is TRBV7-2, the J call TRBJ2-7, with no clear D. From germline, CDR1 is SGHTA and CDR2 FQGNSA. The CDR3 covers 13 residues. V dropped 1 base and J dropped 4 bases, with 8 bases sitting between them. The CDR3 coding sequence is TGTGCCAGCAGCTTAGTTTCTGGTTACGAGCAGTACTTC. Translating gives CASSLVSGYEQYF.

CDR3 loop: CSALGVLDTQYF. CDR3 in DNA: TGCAGCGCCCTCGGGGTTCTAGATACGCAGTATTTT. This chain connects TRBV29-1 to TRBJ2-3, with a possible D match to TRBD2 (5 bases). The germline CDR1 and CDR2 sequences are SQVTM and ANQGSEA. The CDR3 is 12 residues long. V lost 7 bases, J lost 5 bases, and 13 bases lay in between.